The rows below give T cell receptor beta chains drawn from one sample of a study of T-cell memory formation after mild COVID-19. TCRdb independently ran MiXCR on the 5' RACE reads; one entry per CDR3 protein. The table lists over 400,000 distinct CDR3 sequences, about 25% of them singletons. Sequenced sample: PBMCs or a T cell subset sorted from them (not recorded which). The origin of the receptors is an adult woman who had mild COVID-19 (a few samples of this study predate the infection). Cell type and time point are not known. CDR3s include the opening cysteine and the closing phenylalanine or tryptophan. The D gene is left open where the match is weak. Where a row states a size, it is once, few, many or the class of an expanded clone; other rows omit it.

d_call: -; v_call: TRBV6-5; j_call: TRBJ2-3; clone_size: -; cdr3_aa: CASSSEPGPPWGTDTQYF; cdr3_nt: TGTGCCAGCAGTTCCGAACCCGGGCCCCCGTGGGGGACAGATACGCAGTATTTT
d_call: -; v_call: TRBV25-1; j_call: TRBJ2-1; clone_size: -; cdr3_aa: CASSARNYNEQFF; cdr3_nt: TGTGCCAGCAGTGCCCGAAACTACAATGAGCAGTTCTTC
d_call: -; v_call: TRBV7-3; j_call: TRBJ2-3; clone_size: many; cdr3_aa: CASSLIRRDTQYF; cdr3_nt: TGTGCCAGCAGCTTAATCCGCCGGGATACGCAGTATTTT
d_call: -; v_call: TRBV12-3/TRBV12-4; j_call: TRBJ2-7; clone_size: -; cdr3_aa: CASKTGSEQYF; cdr3_nt: TGTGCCAGCAAAACAGGATCCGAGCAGTACTTC
d_call: -; v_call: TRBV5-1; j_call: TRBJ2-2; clone_size: -; cdr3_aa: CASSLVPDFTGELFF; cdr3_nt: TGCGCCAGCAGCTTGGTGCCGGATTTCACCGGGGAGCTGTTTTTT
d_call: -; v_call: TRBV30; j_call: TRBJ1-6; clone_size: -; cdr3_aa: CAWSSGNNSPLHF; cdr3_nt: TGTGCCTGGAGTTCTGGGAATAATTCACCCCTCCACTTT
d_call: TRBD1; v_call: TRBV7-9; j_call: TRBJ1-2; clone_size: few; cdr3_aa: CASSPRQGGYGYTF; cdr3_nt: TGTGCCAGCAGCCCAAGACAGGGGGGCTATGGCTACACCTTC
d_call: -; v_call: TRBV29-1; j_call: TRBJ1-2; clone_size: few; cdr3_aa: CSVEVAGTLYAGYTF; cdr3_nt: TGCAGCGTTGAAGTCGCCGGGACTCTCTATGCCGGCTACACCTTC
d_call: -; v_call: TRBV4-3; j_call: TRBJ2-7; clone_size: few; cdr3_aa: CASSQDRLDNYEQYF; cdr3_nt: TGCGCCAGCAGCCAAGATCGGCTGGATAATTACGAGCAGTACTTC
d_call: -; v_call: TRBV15; j_call: TRBJ1-5; clone_size: few; cdr3_aa: CATSWNPGLRGGQPQHF; cdr3_nt: TGTGCCACCAGTTGGAACCCGGGATTGAGGGGGGGCCAGCCCCAGCATTTT
d_call: -; v_call: TRBV7-9; j_call: TRBJ2-3; clone_size: few; cdr3_aa: CASSSTDSTDTQYF; cdr3_nt: TGTGCCAGCAGCTCTACGGACAGCACAGATACGCAGTATTTT
d_call: -; v_call: TRBV10-3; j_call: TRBJ1-2; clone_size: -; cdr3_aa: CAISESHAGYTF; cdr3_nt: TGTGCCATCAGTGAAAGCCATGCCGGCTACACCTTC
d_call: -; v_call: TRBV7-9; j_call: TRBJ2-7; clone_size: few; cdr3_aa: CASSLGLPGKASYEQYF; cdr3_nt: TGTGCCAGCAGCTTAGGGCTCCCAGGGAAAGCTTCCTACGAGCAGTACTTC
d_call: -; v_call: TRBV18; j_call: TRBJ1-4; clone_size: -; cdr3_aa: CASSPRQLEKLFF; cdr3_nt: TGTGCCAGCTCACCACGGCAGCTCGAAAAACTGTTTTTT
d_call: -; v_call: TRBV14; j_call: TRBJ1-1; clone_size: -; cdr3_aa: CASSQVRNTEAFF; cdr3_nt: TGTGCCAGCAGCCAAGTGCGGAACACTGAAGCTTTCTTT
d_call: -; v_call: TRBV12-3/TRBV12-4; j_call: TRBJ1-2; clone_size: few; cdr3_aa: CASRPPTPHGYTF; cdr3_nt: TGTGCCAGCAGACCCCCGACCCCCCATGGCTACACCTTC
d_call: -; v_call: TRBV4-1; j_call: TRBJ2-5; clone_size: -; cdr3_aa: CASSQDGGFEGRKTQYF; cdr3_nt: TGCGCCAGCAGCCAAGATGGAGGGTTCGAGGGGCGAAAGACCCAGTACTTC
d_call: -; v_call: TRBV7-2; j_call: TRBJ1-3; clone_size: -; cdr3_aa: CASSLELVQGNTIYF; cdr3_nt: TGTGCCAGCAGCTTAGAGCTGGTCCAGGGAAACACCATATATTTT
d_call: -; v_call: TRBV5-1; j_call: TRBJ2-2; clone_size: -; cdr3_aa: CASSLVGVPGSGELFF; cdr3_nt: TGCGCCAGCAGCTTGGTCGGAGTACCCGGTTCCGGGGAGCTGTTTTTT
d_call: TRBD1; v_call: TRBV4-1; j_call: TRBJ2-7; clone_size: few; cdr3_aa: CASSLPGTDSYEQYF; cdr3_nt: TGCGCCAGCAGCCTCCCCGGGACAGACTCCTACGAGCAGTACTTC
d_call: -; v_call: TRBV20-1; j_call: TRBJ2-3; clone_size: -; cdr3_aa: CSAMTSLMLDTQYF; cdr3_nt: TGCAGTGCTATGACTAGTCTTATGCTAGATACGCAGTATTTT
d_call: -; v_call: TRBV5-1; j_call: TRBJ1-1; clone_size: -; cdr3_aa: CASSLADRTLVRDEAFF; cdr3_nt: TGCGCCAGCAGCTTGGCCGACAGGACCCTGGTACGGGATGAAGCTTTCTTT
d_call: -; v_call: TRBV11-2; j_call: TRBJ2-7; clone_size: -; cdr3_aa: CASCSLEGEQYF; cdr3_nt: TGTGCCAGCTGCTCCTTAGAGGGCGAGCAGTACTTC
d_call: TRBD2; v_call: TRBV24-1; j_call: TRBJ2-1; clone_size: -; cdr3_aa: CATSRIGTKNDEQFF; cdr3_nt: TGTGCCACCAGCCGGATCGGGACTAAGAACGATGAGCAGTTCTTC
d_call: -; v_call: TRBV7-7; j_call: TRBJ1-5; clone_size: -; cdr3_aa: CASSFSLNQPQHF; cdr3_nt: TGTGCCAGCAGCTTTTCACTGAATCAGCCCCAGCATTTT
d_call: -; v_call: TRBV5-1; j_call: TRBJ2-5; clone_size: -; cdr3_aa: CASSLDGRGEETQYF; cdr3_nt: TGCGCCAGCAGCTTGGACGGGCGGGGCGAAGAGACCCAGTACTTC
d_call: TRBD1; v_call: TRBV5-5; j_call: TRBJ1-2; clone_size: few; cdr3_aa: CASSLEGQGEIYGYTF; cdr3_nt: TGTGCCAGCAGCTTGGAAGGGCAGGGGGAAATCTATGGCTACACCTTC
d_call: -; v_call: TRBV7-2; j_call: TRBJ1-1; clone_size: many; cdr3_aa: CASSLVLVNTEAFF; cdr3_nt: TGTGCCAGCAGCTTAGTTCTGGTGAACACTGAAGCTTTCTTT